The present T cell receptor (beta chain) was sequenced within a study of PD-1 blockade in classical Hodgkin lymphoma. Repertoires were generated with immunoSEQ multiplex PCR, while TCRdb's copy carries only in-frame clones and drops some. The data show more than 85,000 clones, around nine tenths seen once. V dropped 2 bases and J dropped 4 bases, with 6 bases sitting between them. Germline V gene sequence: CDR1 SQVTM, CDR2 ANQGSEA. The CDR3 covers 11 residues. Every single patient, without exception, relapsed after autologous stem cell transplantation, and brentuximab vedotin exposure varied. This sequence originates from a human donor with classical Hodgkin lymphoma. This material consisted of peripheral blood mononuclear cells (PBMCs), taken before the second cycle of nivolumab. The V gene is TRBV29-1, the J gene TRBJ2-7; no clear D. CDR3 bases: TGCAGCGTTGAAATGGGTTACGAGCAGTACTTC. Protein sequence: CSVEMGYEQYF.